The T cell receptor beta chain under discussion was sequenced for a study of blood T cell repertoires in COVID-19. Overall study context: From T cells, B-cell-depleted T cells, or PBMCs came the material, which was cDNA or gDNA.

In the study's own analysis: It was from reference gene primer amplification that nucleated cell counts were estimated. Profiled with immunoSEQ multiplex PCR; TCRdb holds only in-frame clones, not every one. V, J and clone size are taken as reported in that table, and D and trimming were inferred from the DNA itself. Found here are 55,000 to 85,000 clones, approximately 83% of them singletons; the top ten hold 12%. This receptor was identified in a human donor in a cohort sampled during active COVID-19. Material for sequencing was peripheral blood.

For the CDR3, the DNA is TGTGCCAGTAGTATAGCGGCGGAAGGTCAAACGAGCTCCTATAATTCACCCCTCCACTTT. Its translation is CASSIAAEGQTSSYNSPLHF. This chain connects TRBV19 to TRBJ1-6; no reliable D call. The CDR3 has 20 amino acids. CDR1 is LNHDA, CDR2 SQIVND, per germline (reference sequence). Trimming removed 1 base from V and 0 bases from J, with 19 bases in between.